This T cell receptor (beta chain) appears in the sequencing data of a study of blood T cell repertoires in COVID-19. In the study overall: The origin of the acute and convalescent COVID-19 samples was the United States, Italy and Spain. The analysed material was cDNA or gDNA that came from T cells, B-cell-depleted T cells, or PBMCs.

In the original processing: The assay estimated nucleated cells by amplifying reference gene primers. The method was immunoSEQ multiplex PCR; TCRdb's version includes in-frame clones alone and lacks a portion of them. That table gives V, J and clone size, and the DNA gave D and trimming. The table has some 220,000 clones, around 84% seen once; the top ten hold over 15%. Germline-derived CDR1 and CDR2 are MDHEN and SYDVKM. The V end was cut by 2 bases, the J end by 0 bases, with 13 bases between. The CDR3 sequence is 16 residues long. V usage is TRBV28 and J usage is TRBJ2-5, with D possibly matching TRBD1 (6 bases). The receptor was derived from a woman over 75 with active or convalescent COVID-19. The sample comprised peripheral blood. CDR3 sequence: CASSLVGQPYQETQYF. CDR3 coding DNA: TGTGCCAGCAGTTTAGTCGGACAGCCGTACCAAGAGACCCAGTACTTC.